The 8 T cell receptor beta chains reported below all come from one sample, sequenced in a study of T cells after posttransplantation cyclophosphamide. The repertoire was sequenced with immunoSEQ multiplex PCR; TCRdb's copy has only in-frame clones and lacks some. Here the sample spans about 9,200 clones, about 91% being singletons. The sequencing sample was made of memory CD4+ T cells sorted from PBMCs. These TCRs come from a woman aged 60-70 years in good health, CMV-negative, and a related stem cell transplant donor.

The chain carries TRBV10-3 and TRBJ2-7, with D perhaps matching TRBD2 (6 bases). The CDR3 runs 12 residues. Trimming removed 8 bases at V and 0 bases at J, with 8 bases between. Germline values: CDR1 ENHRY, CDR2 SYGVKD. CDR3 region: CAIGGSSYEQYF. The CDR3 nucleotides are TGTGCCATCGGGGGGAGCTCCTACGAGCAGTACTTC.

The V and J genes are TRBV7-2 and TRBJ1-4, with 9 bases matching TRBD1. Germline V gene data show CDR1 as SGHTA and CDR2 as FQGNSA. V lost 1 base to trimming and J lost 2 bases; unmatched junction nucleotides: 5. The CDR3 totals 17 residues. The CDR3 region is CASSLVGQGITNEKLFF. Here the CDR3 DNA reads TGTGCCAGCAGCTTAGTGGGACAGGGTATCACTAATGAAAAACTGTTTTTT. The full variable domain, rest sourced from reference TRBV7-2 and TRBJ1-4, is GAGVSQSPSNKVTEKGKDVELRCDPISGHTALYWYRQSLGQGLEFLIYFQGNSAPDKSGLPSDRFSAERTGGSVSTLTIQRTQQEDSAVYLCASSLVGQGITNEKLFFGSGTQLSVL.

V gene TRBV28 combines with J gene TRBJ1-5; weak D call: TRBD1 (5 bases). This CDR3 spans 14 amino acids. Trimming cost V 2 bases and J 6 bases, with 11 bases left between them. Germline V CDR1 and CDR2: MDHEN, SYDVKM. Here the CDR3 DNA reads TGTGCCAGCAGTTTACTGCCCAGGGCTCAGCCCCAGCATTTT. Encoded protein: CASSLLPRAQPQHF.

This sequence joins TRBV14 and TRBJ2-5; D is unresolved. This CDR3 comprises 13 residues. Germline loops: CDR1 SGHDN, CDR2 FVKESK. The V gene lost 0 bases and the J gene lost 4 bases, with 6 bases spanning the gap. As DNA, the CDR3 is TGTGCCAGCAGCCAAGATGGCTCAGAGACCCAGTACTTC. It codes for CASSQDGSETQYF.

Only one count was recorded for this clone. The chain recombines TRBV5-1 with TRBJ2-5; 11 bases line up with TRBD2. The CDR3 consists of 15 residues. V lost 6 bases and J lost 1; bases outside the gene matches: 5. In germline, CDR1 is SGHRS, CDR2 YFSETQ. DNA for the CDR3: TGCGCCAGCAACCGCGGGACTAGCGGCCAAGAGACCCAGTACTTC. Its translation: CASNRGTSGQETQYF.

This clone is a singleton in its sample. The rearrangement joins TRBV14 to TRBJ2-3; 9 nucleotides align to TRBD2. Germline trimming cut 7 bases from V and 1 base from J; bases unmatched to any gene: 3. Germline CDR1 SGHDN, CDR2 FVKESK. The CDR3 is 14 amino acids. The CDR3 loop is CASNRGRGTDTQYF. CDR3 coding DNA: TGTGCCAGCAATCGCGGGAGGGGCACAGATACGCAGTATTTT. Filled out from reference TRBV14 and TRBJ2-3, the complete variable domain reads EAGVTQFPSHSVIEKGQTVTLRCDPISGHDNLYWYRRVMGKEIKFLLHFVKESKQDESGMPNNRFLAERTGGTYSTLKVQPAELEDSGVYFCASNRGRGTDTQYFGPGTRLTVL.

In nucleotides, the CDR3 is TGTGCCAGCAGCCAAGAAGGGCAGGGGAATGAGCAGTTCTTC. Translating it yields CASSQEGQGNEQFF. The chain employs TRBV4-2 and TRBJ2-1; maybe TRBD1 (6 bases). The CDR3 sequence is 14 residues long. V gave up 0 bases and J gave up 7 bases, with 10 bases separating them. Germline CDR1 reads LGHNA; CDR2 reads YNFKEQ.

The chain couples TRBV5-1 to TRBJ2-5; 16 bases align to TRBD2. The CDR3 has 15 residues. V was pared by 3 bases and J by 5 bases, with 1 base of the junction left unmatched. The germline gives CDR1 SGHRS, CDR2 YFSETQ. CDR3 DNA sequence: TGCGCCAGCAGCTGGGGACTAGCGGGGGGGGAGACCCAGTACTTC. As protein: CASSWGLAGGETQYF.